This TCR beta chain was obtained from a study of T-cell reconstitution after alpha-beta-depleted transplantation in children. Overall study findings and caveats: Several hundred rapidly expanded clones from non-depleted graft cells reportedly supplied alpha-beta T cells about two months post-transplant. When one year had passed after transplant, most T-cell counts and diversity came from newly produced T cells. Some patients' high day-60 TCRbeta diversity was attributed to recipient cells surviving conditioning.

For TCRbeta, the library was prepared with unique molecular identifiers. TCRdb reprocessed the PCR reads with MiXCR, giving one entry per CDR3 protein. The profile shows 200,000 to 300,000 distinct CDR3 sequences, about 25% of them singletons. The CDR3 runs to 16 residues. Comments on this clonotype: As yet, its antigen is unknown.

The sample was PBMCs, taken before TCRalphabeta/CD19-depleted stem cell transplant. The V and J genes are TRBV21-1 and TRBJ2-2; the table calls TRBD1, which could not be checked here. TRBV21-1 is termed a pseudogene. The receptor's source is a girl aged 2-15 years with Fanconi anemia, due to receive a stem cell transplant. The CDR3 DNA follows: TGTGCCAGCAGCGCGACCCGACAGGGAGGCACCGGGGAGCTGTTTTTT. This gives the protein CASSATRQGGTGELFF.